The 18 T cell receptor beta chains listed next were all sequenced from one sample in a study of T-cell memory formation after mild COVID-19. TCRdb passed the 5' RACE reads through MiXCR, listing each CDR3 protein once. This repertoire shows nearly 200,000 distinct CDR3 sequences, about 16% found once; its top ten account for roughly 2.4%. Specimen: PBMCs or a T cell subset sorted from them (not recorded which). The receptors here all came from an adult woman who had mild COVID-19 (a few samples of this study predate the infection). Cell type and time point are not known.

The CDR3 here is CASSGGPPSNQPQHF. The CDR3 DNA is TGTGCCAGCTCAGGGGGGCCCCCAAGTAATCAGCCCCAGCATTTT. V and J are TRBV18 and TRBJ1-5; perhaps TRBD1 as D (6 bases). Trimming shortened V by 5 bases and J by 4 bases, and 15 bases separated the two germline ends. CDR3 length: 15 amino acids. Germline values: CDR1 KGHSH, CDR2 LQKENI. The variable domain in full, with the rest retrieved from reference TRBV18 and TRBJ1-5, is NAGVMQNPRHLVRRRGQEARLRCSPMKGHSHVYWYRQLPEEGLKFMVYLQKENIIDESGMPKERFSAEFPKEGPSILRIQQVVRGDSAAYFCASSGGPPSNQPQHFGDGTRLSIL.

The chain combines TRBV12-3 or TRBV12-4 with TRBJ2-7, with 9 bases lining up with TRBD1. CDR3 length: 15 residues. The V segment lost 7 bases and the J segment 1 base; nucleotides outside the gene matches: 8. Here the CDR3 reads CASTSGQGRSYEQYF. The CDR3 coding sequence is TGTGCCAGCACCTCGGGACAGGGAAGGTCCTACGAGCAGTACTTC.

The chain uses TRBV5-6 and TRBJ1-2, with D uncertain. Trimming shortened V by 2 bases and J by 4 bases, and 18 bases separated the two germline ends. The CDR3 totals 16 residues. Germline CDR1 and CDR2: SGHDT and YYEEEE. For the CDR3, the DNA is TGTGCCAGCAGCTTACTCCTCACCGCCGTTACCTATGGCTACACCTTC. This sequence encodes CASSLLLTAVTYGYTF.

This rearrangement joins TRBV6-2 or TRBV6-3 to TRBJ2-1; D is perhaps TRBD2 (6 bases). The CDR3 loop spans 12 amino acids. Trimming pared 5 bases from V and 9 bases from J, leaving 11 bases between. The germline V gene has CDR1 MNHEY and CDR2 SVGEGT. CDR3 amino acids: CASSDPAGEQFF. CDR3 coding DNA: TGTGCCAGCAGTGACCCAGCGGGTGAGCAGTTCTTC.

In its sample, this clonotype was seen many times. The J gene is TRBJ2-3, the V gene TRBV19; TRBD2 agrees at 9 bases. The V gene end was trimmed by 8 bases and the J gene end by 0 bases; junction bases not matched to a gene: 9. Germline V lookup: CDR1 LNHDA, CDR2 SQIVND (reference sequence). CDR3 size: 16 residues. The CDR3 reads CASSLSGRVSTDTQYF. In nucleotides, the CDR3 is TGTGCCAGTTCTCTTAGCGGGAGAGTCAGCACAGATACGCAGTATTTT.

The table lists this clonotype with a few counts. This sequence joins TRBV20-1 and TRBJ2-1; TRBD1 or TRBD2 may be the D gene (5 bases each). V gave up 5 bases and J gave up 7 bases, with 18 bases separating them. This CDR3 is built from 14 residues. CDR1 is DFQATT, CDR2 SNEGSKA, per germline (reference sequence). CDR3 in DNA: TGCAGTGCTCCCCGGGACCCGGTTGTGAATGAGCAGTTCTTC. It specifies CSAPRDPVVNEQFF.

This clonotype was recorded a few times. The chain employs TRBV4-2 and TRBJ2-1, with TRBD2 matching over 13 bases. From germline, CDR1 is LGHNA and CDR2 YNFKEQ. The CDR3 is 19 amino acids. The V and J ends lost 1 base and 10 bases, in that order; junction bases with no gene match: 16. In nucleotides, the CDR3 is TGTGCCAGCAGCCAAGGAACTAGCGGGAGGGCCCACCGATGGCGGGAGCAGTTCTTC. Amino acids: CASSQGTSGRAHRWREQFF.

The sample holds a few counts of this clonotype. V gene TRBV12-3 or TRBV12-4 combines with J gene TRBJ2-5; D perhaps matches TRBD2 (5 bases). The CDR3 is 17 residues long. Trimming removed 1 base at V and 1 base at J, with 16 bases between. CDR3 region: CASSLGYLAAPQETQYF. CDR3 DNA: TGTGCCAGCAGTTTAGGATATCTAGCAGCCCCCCAAGAGACCCAGTACTTC.

The CDR3 DNA reads as TGTGCCAGCAGCCCGCCCGCCGGGCTAGCGGGAGGCTACGAGCAGTACTTC. It encodes CASSPPAGLAGGYEQYF. The chain joins TRBV7-2 to TRBJ2-7, with 11 bases that match TRBD2. The V gene's germline CDR1 is SGHTA and CDR2 FQGNSA. Trimming at V came to 5 bases and at J to 3 bases, leaving 12 bases not matched to a gene. The CDR3 covers 17 residues.

The J gene is TRBJ1-1, the V gene TRBV12-3 or TRBV12-4; D perhaps matches TRBD1 (5 bases). This CDR3 contains 16 residues. Trimming removed 5 bases at V and 5 bases at J, with 21 bases between. DNA for the CDR3: TGTGCCAGCAGTGGAGGGTCAAGCGGGGGAGGGACTGAAGCTTTCTTT. Its protein product is CASSGGSSGGGTEAFF.

This chain uses TRBV2 with TRBJ2-3; D might be TRBD1 or TRBD2, each matching 5 bases. V lost 4 bases and J 4 bases, leaving 15 bases between the germline ends. CDR1 and CDR2 (germline): SNHLY, FYNNEI. The CDR3 has 15 residues. CDR3 bases: TGTGCCAGCAGTGTAGCCGGGACGGTCGCAGATACGCAGTATTTT. This sequence encodes CASSVAGTVADTQYF.

This chain joins TRBV12-3 or TRBV12-4 and TRBJ1-1, with TRBD1 matching over 9 bases. J gave up 0 bases and V 4 bases, and 3 bases lay outside the gene matches. This CDR3 has 15 amino acids. CDR3 nucleotides: TGTGCCAGCAGTTCGTGGGACAGGGTGAACACTGAAGCTTTCTTT. Amino acids: CASSSWDRVNTEAFF.

This clonotype showed up just a few times. The genes are TRBV7-3 and TRBJ1-5, with D possibly TRBD1 on 5 matching bases. Germline CDR1 is SGHTA and CDR2 is FQGTGA. V lost 3 bases and J 4 bases, leaving 7 bases between the germline ends. CDR3 length: 13 residues. The chain's CDR3 is CASSLTDNQPQHF. In nucleotides, the CDR3 is TGTGCCAGCAGCTTGACAGATAATCAGCCCCAGCATTTT.

This clonotype showed up just once. V gene TRBV4-1 combines with J gene TRBJ2-7; D gene ambiguous. Trimming shortened V by 0 bases and J by 5 bases, and 11 bases separated the two germline ends. CDR3 size: 14 residues. Germline CDR1 is MGHRA and CDR2 is YSYEKL. The chain's CDR3 is CASSQDQRVNEQYF. For the CDR3, the DNA is TGCGCCAGCAGCCAAGATCAGCGCGTCAACGAGCAGTACTTC.

This clonotype was recorded a few times. The chain carries TRBV7-8 and TRBJ2-5; 14 nucleotides agree with TRBD2. The junction had 11 bases not matched to a gene; V was cut back by 1 base and J by 1 base. The CDR3 has 20 residues. Germline lookup yields CDR1 SGHVS and CDR2 FQNEAQ. The CDR3 loop is CASSLVRWGLAGATQETQYF. Written as DNA, the CDR3 is TGTGCCAGCAGCTTAGTCCGCTGGGGACTAGCGGGGGCGACCCAAGAGACCCAGTACTTC.

This clonotype occurred many times. The chain carries TRBV21-1 and TRBJ2-7; the table names TRBD2, a call not compared with the DNA. TRBV21-1 is recorded as a pseudogene. This CDR3 comprises 14 residues. CDR3 in amino acids: CATSGKTRCYEQYF. CDR3 nucleotide sequence: TGTGCCACCTCAGGGAAGACTAGGTGCTACGAGCAGTACTTC.

This clonotype was counted many times. This chain joins TRBV15 and TRBJ2-5; 10 bases map to TRBD2. The CDR3 has 16 amino acids. The V gene's germline CDR1 is LNHNV and CDR2 YYDKDF (reference sequence). V shed 1 base, J shed 4 bases, and the junction held 6 bases outside the gene matches. As DNA, the CDR3 is TGTGCCACCAGCAGAGGTGGGACTAGCGAGGGAGAGACCCAGTACTTC. Translation: CATSRGGTSEGETQYF.

The chain joins TRBV5-4 to TRBJ2-1, with 7 bases identical to TRBD2. The V segment lost 4 bases and the J segment 4 bases; nucleotides outside the gene matches: 5. Germline V CDR1 and CDR2: SGHNT, YYREEE (reference sequence). The CDR3 consists of 14 residues. CDR3 bases: TGTGCCAGCAGCCCCGGCGGGGGATACAATGAGCAGTTCTTC. Translated: CASSPGGGYNEQFF. Based on the CDR3 plus reference TRBV5-4 and TRBJ2-1, the full variable domain is ETGVTQSPTHLIKTRGQQVTLRCSSQSGHNTVSWYQQALGQGPQFIFQYYREEENGRGNFPPRFSGLQFPNYSSELNVNALELDDSALYLCASSPGGGYNEQFFGPGTRLTVL.